This TCR beta chain was sequenced during a study of shared clonotypes between healthy human individuals. Generated by immunoSEQ multiplex PCR, the TCRdb table keeps only in-frame clones and is missing some. This sample carries 200,000 to 250,000 clones, over 50% of them seen once, and the ten largest clones take approximately 10%. CDR3 size: 15 residues. The trim removed 6 bases at V and 0 bases at J, leaving 6 bases unmatched. The germline V gene has CDR1 SQVTM and CDR2 ANQGSEA. The clonotype originates from a man aged 25 to 40 in good health. Input material: memory CD4+ T cells sorted from blood. Subset here: CD45RA-negative fraction. V and J are TRBV29-1 and TRBJ2-1, with 9 bases matching TRBD2. The CDR3 protein is CSVLGREGSYNEQFF. The DNA for the CDR3 is TGCAGCGTACTTGGGCGGGAGGGCTCCTACAATGAGCAGTTCTTC.